This record covers a single TCR beta chain. Its antigen is still unknown. The CDR3 runs 18 residues. Germline V CDR1 and CDR2: SGHVS, FQNEAQ. V was pared by 6 bases and J by 0 bases, with 13 bases of the junction left unmatched. Method: immunoSEQ multiplex PCR; TCRdb's copy keeps in-frame clones and lacks some. Found here are nearly 750,000 clones, just under 75% of them singletons; the top ten hold less than 2%. This record belongs to a study of shared clonotypes between healthy human individuals. Background on the study: Three plates were used per donor for CD4 naive, three for CD4 memory, two for CD8 naive and one for CD8 memory.

The study, taken as a whole, reports: Investigators collected only blood, and repertoires in tissues likely differ. Depth of sequencing was expected to influence donor clonotype sharing.

The rearrangement links TRBV7-8 to TRBJ2-4, with 8 positions matching TRBD1. The clonotype originates from a woman aged 30 to 39 in good health. The specimen sequenced was memory CD4+ T cells sorted from blood. Subset in this sample: CD45RA-negative fraction. The CDR3 reads CASRPKVGDRLAKNIQYF. The CDR3 coding sequence is TGTGCCAGCAGGCCAAAAGTGGGGGACAGGTTAGCCAAAAACATTCAGTACTTC.